This is a list of T cell receptor beta chains from one sample in a study of T-cell reconstitution after alpha-beta-depleted transplantation in children. TCRdb reprocessed the PCR reads with MiXCR, giving one entry per CDR3 protein. Among 250,000 to 350,000 distinct CDR3 sequences listed, roughly 25% were seen once. This sample comprised PBMCs, mostly from graft donor cells, obtained 180 days after TCRalphabeta/CD19-depleted stem cell transplant. All receptors come from a male patient aged 10-17 years who had a stem cell transplant for acute lymphoblastic leukemia, so the T cells may come from the graft donor. Both conserved end residues are part of each CDR3. Fields, in order: J gene, D gene, V gene, clone size, CDR3 protein, CDR3 DNA. The D gene is left open where the match is weak. Only some rows state a clone size, as once, few, many or a class for expanded clones.

TRBJ1-1	NA	TRBV10-3	few	CAISAWVGTEAFF	TGTGCCATCAGTGCCTGGGTCGGCACTGAAGCTTTCTTT
TRBJ1-3	NA	TRBV5-5	NA	CASSFEGIRWGNTIYF	TGTGCCAGCAGCTTTGAAGGAATCCGGTGGGGAAACACCATATATTTT
TRBJ2-4	TRBD2	TRBV3-1	NA	CASSQARTSGRDGNIQYF	TGTGCCAGCAGCCAAGCTCGGACTAGCGGGAGAGACGGAAACATTCAGTACTTC
TRBJ2-6	NA	TRBV4-2	NA	CASSQPGGISGANVLTF	TGTGCCAGCAGCCAACCTGGGGGGATCTCTGGGGCCAACGTCCTGACTTTC
TRBJ2-3	TRBD1	TRBV9	NA	CASSVNRGGTDTQYF	TGTGCCAGCAGCGTAAACAGGGGAGGCACAGATACGCAGTATTTT
TRBJ2-7	TRBD1	TRBV27	few	CASTQTMRTGVHEQYF	TGTGCCAGCACCCAAACGATGCGGACAGGGGTCCACGAGCAGTACTTC
TRBJ2-7	NA	TRBV29-1	few	CSVYTNSYEQYF	TGCAGCGTTTATACTAACTCCTACGAGCAGTACTTC
TRBJ2-7	TRBD1	TRBV12-3/TRBV12-4	NA	CASSPWTGFKDYEQYF	TGTGCCAGCAGTCCCTGGACAGGGTTCAAGGACTACGAGCAGTACTTC
TRBJ2-7	TRBD1	TRBV6-5	NA	CASSLRDRGAYEQYF	TGTGCCAGCAGTTTAAGGGACAGGGGAGCATACGAGCAGTACTTC
TRBJ1-2	NA	TRBV5-1	few	CASRLSWGMDGYTF	TGCGCCAGCCGACTATCCTGGGGAATGGATGGCTACACCTTC
TRBJ2-3	TRBD1	TRBV28	NA	CASSKDRRKWGTDTQYF	TGTGCCAGCAGTAAGGACAGGAGAAAGTGGGGCACAGATACGCAGTATTTT
TRBJ2-7	NA	TRBV5-1	few	CASSLDTTGADEQYF	TGCGCCAGCAGCTTGGACACTACGGGGGCCGACGAGCAGTACTTC
TRBJ1-1	NA	TRBV6-1	few	CASSRTTGPTEAFF	TGTGCCAGCAGTCGAACTACAGGGCCCACTGAAGCTTTCTTT
TRBJ1-1	NA	TRBV9	NA	CASSVGLRGAEAFF	TGTGCCAGCAGCGTAGGCTTAAGGGGAGCAGAAGCTTTCTTT
TRBJ2-7	TRBD2	TRBV5-1	few	CASSESSGKQYF	TGCGCCAGCAGCGAATCTAGCGGGAAGCAGTACTTC